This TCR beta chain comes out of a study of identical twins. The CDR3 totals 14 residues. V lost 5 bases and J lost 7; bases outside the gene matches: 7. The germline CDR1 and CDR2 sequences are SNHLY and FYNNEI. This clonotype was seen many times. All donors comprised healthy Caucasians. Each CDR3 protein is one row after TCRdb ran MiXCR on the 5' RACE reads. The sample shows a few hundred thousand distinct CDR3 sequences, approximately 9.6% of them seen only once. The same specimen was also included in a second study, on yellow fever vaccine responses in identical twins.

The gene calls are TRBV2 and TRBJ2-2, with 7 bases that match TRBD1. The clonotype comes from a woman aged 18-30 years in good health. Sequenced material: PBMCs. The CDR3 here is CASSPRDSLGELFF. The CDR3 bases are TGTGCCAGCAGTCCCCGGGACAGCCTCGGGGAGCTGTTTTTT.